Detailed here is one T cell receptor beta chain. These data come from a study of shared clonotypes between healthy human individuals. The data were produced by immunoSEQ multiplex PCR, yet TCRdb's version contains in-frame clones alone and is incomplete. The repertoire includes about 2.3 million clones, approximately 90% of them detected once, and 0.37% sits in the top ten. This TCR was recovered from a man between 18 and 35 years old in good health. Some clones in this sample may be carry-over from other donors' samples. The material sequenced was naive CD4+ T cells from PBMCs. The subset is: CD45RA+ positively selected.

CDR3 sequence reads: CASSKIVDGPGGELFF. As DNA, the CDR3 is TGTGCCAGCAGCAAGATCGTAGATGGCCCTGGCGGGGAGCTGTTTTTT. J is TRBJ2-2 and V is TRBV11-2; no firm D call. The CDR3 is 16 residues long. V was clipped by 5 bases and J by 7 bases, with 20 bases between them. The V gene's germline CDR1 is SGHAT and CDR2 FQNNGV.